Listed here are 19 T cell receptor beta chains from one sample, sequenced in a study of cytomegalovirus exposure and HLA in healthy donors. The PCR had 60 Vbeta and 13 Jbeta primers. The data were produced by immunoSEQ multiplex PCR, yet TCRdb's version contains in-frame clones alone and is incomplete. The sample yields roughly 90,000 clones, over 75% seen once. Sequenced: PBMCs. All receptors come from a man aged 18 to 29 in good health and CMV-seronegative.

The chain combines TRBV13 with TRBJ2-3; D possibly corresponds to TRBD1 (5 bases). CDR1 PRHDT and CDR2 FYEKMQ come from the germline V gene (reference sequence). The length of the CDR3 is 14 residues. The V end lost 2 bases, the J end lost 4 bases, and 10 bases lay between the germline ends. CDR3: CASSLKGLADTQYF. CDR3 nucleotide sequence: TGTGCCAGCAGCTTAAAGGGGCTCGCAGATACGCAGTATTTT.

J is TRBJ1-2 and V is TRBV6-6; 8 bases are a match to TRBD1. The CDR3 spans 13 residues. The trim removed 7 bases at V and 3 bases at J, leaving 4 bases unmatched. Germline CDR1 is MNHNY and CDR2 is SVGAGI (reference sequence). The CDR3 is CASTYRGDYGYTF. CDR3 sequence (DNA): TGTGCCAGCACATACAGGGGGGACTATGGCTACACCTTC.

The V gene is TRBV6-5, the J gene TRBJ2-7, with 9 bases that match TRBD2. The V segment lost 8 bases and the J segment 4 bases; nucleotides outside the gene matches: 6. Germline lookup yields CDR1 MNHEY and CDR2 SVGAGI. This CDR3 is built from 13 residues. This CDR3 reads CASSRGGAYEQYF. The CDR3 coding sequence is TGTGCCAGCTCTCGCGGGGGGGCGTACGAGCAGTACTTC.

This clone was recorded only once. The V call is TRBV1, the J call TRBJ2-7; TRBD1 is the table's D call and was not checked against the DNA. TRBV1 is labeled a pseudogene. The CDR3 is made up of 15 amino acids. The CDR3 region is CTSSQGQGISYEQYF. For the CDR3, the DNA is TGCACCAGCAGCCAGGGGCAGGGGATCTCCTACGAGCAGTACTTC.

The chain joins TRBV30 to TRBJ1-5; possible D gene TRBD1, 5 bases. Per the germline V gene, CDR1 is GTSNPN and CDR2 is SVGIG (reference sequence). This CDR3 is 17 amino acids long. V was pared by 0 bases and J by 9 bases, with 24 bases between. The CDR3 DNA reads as TGTGCCTGGAGTGTAAGTGGTGCAGGGTCCGCGATCGCGCCCCAGCATTTT. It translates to CAWSVSGAGSAIAPQHF.

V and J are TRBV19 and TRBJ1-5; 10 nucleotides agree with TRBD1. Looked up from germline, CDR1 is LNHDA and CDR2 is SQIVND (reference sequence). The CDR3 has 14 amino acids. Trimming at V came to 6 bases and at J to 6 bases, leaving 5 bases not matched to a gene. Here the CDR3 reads CASSPTGGRQPQHF. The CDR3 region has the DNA TGTGCCAGTAGCCCGACAGGGGGCCGTCAGCCCCAGCATTTT.

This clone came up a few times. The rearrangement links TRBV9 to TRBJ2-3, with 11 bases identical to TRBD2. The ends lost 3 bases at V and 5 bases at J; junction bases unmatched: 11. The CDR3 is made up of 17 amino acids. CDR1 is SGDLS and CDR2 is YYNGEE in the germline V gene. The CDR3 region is CASSAHLLAGDVDTQYF. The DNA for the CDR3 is TGTGCCAGCAGCGCTCATCTACTAGCGGGGGATGTAGATACGCAGTATTTT. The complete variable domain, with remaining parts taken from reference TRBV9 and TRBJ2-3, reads DSGVTQTPKHLITATGQRVTLRCSPRSGDLSVYWYQQSLDQGLQFLIQYYNGEERAKGNILERFSAQQFPDLHSELNLSSLELGDSALYFCASSAHLLAGDVDTQYFGPGTRLTVL.

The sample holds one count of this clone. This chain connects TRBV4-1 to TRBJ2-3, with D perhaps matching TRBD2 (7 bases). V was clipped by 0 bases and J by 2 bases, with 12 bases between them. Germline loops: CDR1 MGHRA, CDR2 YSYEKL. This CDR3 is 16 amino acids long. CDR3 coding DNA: TGCGCCAGCAGCCAAGATAGGGGGGGCCTCACAGATACGCAGTATTTT. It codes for CASSQDRGGLTDTQYF.

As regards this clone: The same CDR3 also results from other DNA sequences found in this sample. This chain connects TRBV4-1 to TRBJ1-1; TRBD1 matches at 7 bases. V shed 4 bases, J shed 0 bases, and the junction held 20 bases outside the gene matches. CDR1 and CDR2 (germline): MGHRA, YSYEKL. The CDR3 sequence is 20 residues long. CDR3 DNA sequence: TGCGCCAGCAGCCGCGCCAAGTTCCCCCGACTGACAGGGTTGAACACTGAAGCTTTCTTT. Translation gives CASSRAKFPRLTGLNTEAFF.

CDR3 bases: TGTGCCAGCAGCCCCCCGGGGATAGGGGGCTATGGCTACACCTTC. Protein sequence: CASSPPGIGGYGYTF. The V call is TRBV16, the J call TRBJ1-2, with TRBD1 as a possible D gene (6 bases). The germline V and J ends were trimmed by 4 bases and 4 bases, with 16 bases remaining between them. The CDR3 has 15 residues. Germline V gene data show CDR1 as KGHSY and CDR2 as FQNENV.

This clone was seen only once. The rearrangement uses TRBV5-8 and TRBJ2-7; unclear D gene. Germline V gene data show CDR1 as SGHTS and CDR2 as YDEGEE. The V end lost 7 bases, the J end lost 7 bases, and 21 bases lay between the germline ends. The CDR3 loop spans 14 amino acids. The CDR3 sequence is CASVLPQASREQYF. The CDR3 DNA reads TGTGCCAGCGTCCTTCCCCAGGCTTCCAGGGAGCAGTACTTC. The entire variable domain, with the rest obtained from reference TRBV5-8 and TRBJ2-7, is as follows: EAGVTQSPTHLIKTRGQQATLRCSPISGHTSVYWYQQALGLGLQFLLWYDEGEERNRGNFPPRFSGRQFPNYSSELNVNALELEDSALYLCASVLPQASREQYFGPGTRLTVT.

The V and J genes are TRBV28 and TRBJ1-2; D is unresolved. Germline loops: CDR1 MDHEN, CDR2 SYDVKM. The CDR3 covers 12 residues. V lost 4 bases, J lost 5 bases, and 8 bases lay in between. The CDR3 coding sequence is TGTGCCAGCAGTTCCAGACTTTATGGCTACACCTTC. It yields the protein CASSSRLYGYTF.

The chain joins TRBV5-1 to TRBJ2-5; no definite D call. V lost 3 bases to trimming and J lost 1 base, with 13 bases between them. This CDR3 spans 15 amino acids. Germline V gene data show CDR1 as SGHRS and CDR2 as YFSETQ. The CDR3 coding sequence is TGCGCCAGCAGCTGGCTGGAGTTGGCCCAAGAGACCCAGTACTTC. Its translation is CASSWLELAQETQYF.

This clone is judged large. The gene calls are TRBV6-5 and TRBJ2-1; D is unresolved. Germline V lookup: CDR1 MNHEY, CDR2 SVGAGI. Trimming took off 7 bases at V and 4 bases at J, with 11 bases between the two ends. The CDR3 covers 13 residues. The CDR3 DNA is TGTGCCAGCACCCAGGCACCTTACAATGAGCAGTTCTTC. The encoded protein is CASTQAPYNEQFF.

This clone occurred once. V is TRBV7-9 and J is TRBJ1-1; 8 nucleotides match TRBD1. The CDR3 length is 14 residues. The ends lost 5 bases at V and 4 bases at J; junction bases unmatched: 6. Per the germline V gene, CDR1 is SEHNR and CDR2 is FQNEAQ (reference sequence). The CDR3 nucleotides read TGTGCCAGCAGCCCCCAGGGGGCCGTCACTGAAGCTTTCTTT. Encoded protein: CASSPQGAVTEAFF.

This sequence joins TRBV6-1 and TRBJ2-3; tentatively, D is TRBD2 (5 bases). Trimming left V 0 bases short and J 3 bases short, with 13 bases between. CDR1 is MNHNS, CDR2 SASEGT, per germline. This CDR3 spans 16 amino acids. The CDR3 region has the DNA TGTGCCAGCAGTGAAGCCCCGGCGAGGGCTACAGATACGCAGTATTTT. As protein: CASSEAPARATDTQYF.

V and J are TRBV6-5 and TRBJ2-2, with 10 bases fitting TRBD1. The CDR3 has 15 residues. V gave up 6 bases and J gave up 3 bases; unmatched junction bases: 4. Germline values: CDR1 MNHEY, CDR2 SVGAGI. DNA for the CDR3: TGTGCCAGCAGGGCCGGACAGGGGGACACCGGGGAGCTGTTTTTT. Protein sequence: CASRAGQGDTGELFF.

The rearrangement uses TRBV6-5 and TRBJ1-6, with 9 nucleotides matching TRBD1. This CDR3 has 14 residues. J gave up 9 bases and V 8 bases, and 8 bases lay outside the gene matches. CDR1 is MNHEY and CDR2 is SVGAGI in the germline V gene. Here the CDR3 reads CASGTGTGSSPLHF. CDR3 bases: TGTGCCAGCGGGACCGGGACAGGGTCTTCACCCCTCCACTTT.

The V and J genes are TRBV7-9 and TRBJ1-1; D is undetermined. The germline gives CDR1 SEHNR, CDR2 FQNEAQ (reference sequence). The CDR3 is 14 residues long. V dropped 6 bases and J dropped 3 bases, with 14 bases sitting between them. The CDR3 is CASRMLRGHTEAFF. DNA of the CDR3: TGTGCCAGCAGGATGTTAAGAGGGCACACTGAAGCTTTCTTT.